This T cell receptor (beta chain) was observed in a study of T cell responses to AZD1222 COVID-19 vaccine. General study findings and limits: In the spike-specific TCR repertoire, nearly half reportedly target unmutated variant regions. Donors were chiefly white British, with a greater number of females, and clonal diversity was perhaps underestimated. Spike regions recognized by vaccine-associated CD4 TCRs spanned the protein, led by 160-218 and 743-854.

This clone was counted a few times. Antigen unknown. This CDR3 region has 11 residues. Trimming stripped 4 bases from V and 1 base from J, with 4 bases between. CDR1 is DFQATT, CDR2 SNEGSKA, per germline (reference sequence). TCRdb's copy holds only in-frame clones and misses some; the assay was immunoSEQ multiplex PCR. Of around 140,000 clones detected, roughly nine tenths appear once; the ten largest clones hold roughly 4%. The chain uses TRBV20-1 and TRBJ1-1; no clear D. The TCR originated in an adult who received the AZD1222 COVID-19 vaccine. This specimen consisted of peripheral blood, obtained 28 days after the second AZD1222 dose. CDR3 in DNA: TGCAGTGCTACCGGGAACACTGAAGCTTTCTTT. Protein sequence: CSATGNTEAFF.